A selection of T cell receptor beta chains follows, all from one sample in a study of CD4 T cells in relation to SARS-CoV-2 and coronaviruses. Assay: immunoSEQ multiplex PCR; the TCRdb copy retains only in-frame clones and omits some. This table holds about 18,000 clones, 60% to 80% found once. Their cognate antigens are unknown. The sample consisted of CD4+ T cells from PBMCs, cultured in vitro. The receptors were gathered from a human donor in good health. Each CDR3 is given with its conserved first and last residue. Clone size is not always given. Where it is, it says once, few, many or a class for expanded clones.

abundance: NA; v_gene: TRBV7-9; CDR3aa: CASSLIGTNEQYF
abundance: NA; v_gene: TRBV12-5; CDR3aa: CASGSKGNTGELFF
abundance: NA; v_gene: TRBV30; CDR3aa: CAWSQGDNQPQHF
abundance: NA; v_gene: TRBV6-5; CDR3aa: CASSYSDRGGTEAFF
abundance: NA; v_gene: TRBV7-2; CDR3aa: CASSLDRANSPLHF
abundance: NA; v_gene: TRBV7-3; CDR3aa: CASSRTGDAEAFF
abundance: once; v_gene: TRBV18; CDR3aa: CASSPDSPTNTGELFF
abundance: NA; v_gene: TRBV20-1; CDR3aa: CSASTGFLVEQYF
abundance: NA; v_gene: TRBV10-3; CDR3aa: CAISPGITGELFF
abundance: NA; v_gene: TRBV3-1/TRBV3-2; CDR3aa: CASSPRAQGSGANVLTF
abundance: NA; v_gene: TRBV27; CDR3aa: CASSFLSGRAYNEQFF
abundance: few; v_gene: TRBV6-6; CDR3aa: CASSYQGFDQPQHF
abundance: NA; v_gene: TRBV30; CDR3aa: CAWSTEPSGANVLTF
abundance: NA; v_gene: TRBV7-8; CDR3aa: CASSLYPGPREETQYF
abundance: NA; v_gene: TRBV5-4; CDR3aa: CASSLTDRDYGYTF
abundance: NA; v_gene: TRBV15; CDR3aa: CATSRDAREGLDEQFF
abundance: NA; v_gene: TRBV28; CDR3aa: CASSLGDKHQPQHF
abundance: NA; v_gene: TRBV19; CDR3aa: CASSSTFVGVGGYTF
abundance: once; v_gene: TRBV5-1; CDR3aa: CASSLRGAYEQYF
abundance: NA; v_gene: TRBV5-1; CDR3aa: CASRDGYEQYF
abundance: NA; v_gene: TRBV5-4; CDR3aa: CASSIGLAAYNEQFF
abundance: NA; v_gene: TRBV15; CDR3aa: CATSRDLGGLAGAGELFF
abundance: NA; v_gene: TRBV6-5; CDR3aa: CASSPHSAQDEQYF
abundance: once; v_gene: TRBV4-1; CDR3aa: CASSQNRAYEQYF
abundance: NA; v_gene: TRBV28; CDR3aa: CASSPGTSYEQYF
abundance: NA; v_gene: TRBV5-4; CDR3aa: CASSLVGGNTIYF
abundance: NA; v_gene: TRBV10-2; CDR3aa: CASGGTSGSLGEQFF
abundance: NA; v_gene: TRBV21-1; CDR3aa: CASSKAKFGDEQFF
abundance: once; v_gene: TRBV7-2; CDR3aa: CASSSYSNQPQHF
abundance: NA; v_gene: TRBV2; CDR3aa: CASSKEPGLVNNEQFF
abundance: few; v_gene: TRBV11-2; CDR3aa: CAASMNSYEQYF
abundance: NA; v_gene: TRBV28; CDR3aa: CASSWTGTGLAKNIQYF
abundance: NA; v_gene: TRBV29-1; CDR3aa: CSVVEGYNEQFF
abundance: NA; v_gene: TRBV7-8; CDR3aa: CASSPNAWRSIGSNQPQHF
abundance: few; v_gene: TRBV18; CDR3aa: CASSPPGSGSSYNEQFF
abundance: NA; v_gene: TRBV10-3; CDR3aa: CAITGLLGTGELFF
abundance: NA; v_gene: TRBV4-1; CDR3aa: CASSQENRGHGGYTF
abundance: NA; v_gene: TRBV27; CDR3aa: CASSPMQGGWGQPQHF
abundance: once; v_gene: TRBV28; CDR3aa: CASSDDGRKRGYGYTF
abundance: NA; v_gene: TRBV24-1; CDR3aa: CATRSGEGNTIYF
abundance: NA; v_gene: TRBV5-1; CDR3aa: CASSIRPPGQGTDTQYF
abundance: NA; v_gene: TRBV4-2; CDR3aa: CASSQGRTEAFF
abundance: NA; v_gene: TRBV24-1; CDR3aa: CATSDDTGGGSYTQYF
abundance: NA; v_gene: TRBV28; CDR3aa: CASSLLYEQYF
abundance: NA; v_gene: TRBV2; CDR3aa: CASTERAGLNEQFF
abundance: once; v_gene: TRBV5-1; CDR3aa: CASTGTANTEAFF
abundance: NA; v_gene: TRBV9; CDR3aa: CASSPTEGLRVEQYF
abundance: NA; v_gene: TRBV19; CDR3aa: CASSTTGGNQPQHF
abundance: NA; v_gene: TRBV7-2; CDR3aa: CASSPGGTTETQYF
abundance: NA; v_gene: TRBV7-9; CDR3aa: CASSPGSGNEKLFF
abundance: NA; v_gene: TRBV6-4; CDR3aa: CASSDSPVLGEAFF
abundance: NA; v_gene: TRBV28; CDR3aa: CASSLSGTEAFF
abundance: few; v_gene: TRBV28; CDR3aa: CASSSGTGAYEQYF
abundance: NA; v_gene: TRBV7-8; CDR3aa: CASSPREGAREKLFF
abundance: NA; v_gene: TRBV19; CDR3aa: CASSPGSGSSYEQYF
abundance: NA; v_gene: TRBV29-1; CDR3aa: CSVEDRRTVQGNYGYTF
abundance: few; v_gene: TRBV11-2; CDR3aa: CASSFSRLAVEQFF